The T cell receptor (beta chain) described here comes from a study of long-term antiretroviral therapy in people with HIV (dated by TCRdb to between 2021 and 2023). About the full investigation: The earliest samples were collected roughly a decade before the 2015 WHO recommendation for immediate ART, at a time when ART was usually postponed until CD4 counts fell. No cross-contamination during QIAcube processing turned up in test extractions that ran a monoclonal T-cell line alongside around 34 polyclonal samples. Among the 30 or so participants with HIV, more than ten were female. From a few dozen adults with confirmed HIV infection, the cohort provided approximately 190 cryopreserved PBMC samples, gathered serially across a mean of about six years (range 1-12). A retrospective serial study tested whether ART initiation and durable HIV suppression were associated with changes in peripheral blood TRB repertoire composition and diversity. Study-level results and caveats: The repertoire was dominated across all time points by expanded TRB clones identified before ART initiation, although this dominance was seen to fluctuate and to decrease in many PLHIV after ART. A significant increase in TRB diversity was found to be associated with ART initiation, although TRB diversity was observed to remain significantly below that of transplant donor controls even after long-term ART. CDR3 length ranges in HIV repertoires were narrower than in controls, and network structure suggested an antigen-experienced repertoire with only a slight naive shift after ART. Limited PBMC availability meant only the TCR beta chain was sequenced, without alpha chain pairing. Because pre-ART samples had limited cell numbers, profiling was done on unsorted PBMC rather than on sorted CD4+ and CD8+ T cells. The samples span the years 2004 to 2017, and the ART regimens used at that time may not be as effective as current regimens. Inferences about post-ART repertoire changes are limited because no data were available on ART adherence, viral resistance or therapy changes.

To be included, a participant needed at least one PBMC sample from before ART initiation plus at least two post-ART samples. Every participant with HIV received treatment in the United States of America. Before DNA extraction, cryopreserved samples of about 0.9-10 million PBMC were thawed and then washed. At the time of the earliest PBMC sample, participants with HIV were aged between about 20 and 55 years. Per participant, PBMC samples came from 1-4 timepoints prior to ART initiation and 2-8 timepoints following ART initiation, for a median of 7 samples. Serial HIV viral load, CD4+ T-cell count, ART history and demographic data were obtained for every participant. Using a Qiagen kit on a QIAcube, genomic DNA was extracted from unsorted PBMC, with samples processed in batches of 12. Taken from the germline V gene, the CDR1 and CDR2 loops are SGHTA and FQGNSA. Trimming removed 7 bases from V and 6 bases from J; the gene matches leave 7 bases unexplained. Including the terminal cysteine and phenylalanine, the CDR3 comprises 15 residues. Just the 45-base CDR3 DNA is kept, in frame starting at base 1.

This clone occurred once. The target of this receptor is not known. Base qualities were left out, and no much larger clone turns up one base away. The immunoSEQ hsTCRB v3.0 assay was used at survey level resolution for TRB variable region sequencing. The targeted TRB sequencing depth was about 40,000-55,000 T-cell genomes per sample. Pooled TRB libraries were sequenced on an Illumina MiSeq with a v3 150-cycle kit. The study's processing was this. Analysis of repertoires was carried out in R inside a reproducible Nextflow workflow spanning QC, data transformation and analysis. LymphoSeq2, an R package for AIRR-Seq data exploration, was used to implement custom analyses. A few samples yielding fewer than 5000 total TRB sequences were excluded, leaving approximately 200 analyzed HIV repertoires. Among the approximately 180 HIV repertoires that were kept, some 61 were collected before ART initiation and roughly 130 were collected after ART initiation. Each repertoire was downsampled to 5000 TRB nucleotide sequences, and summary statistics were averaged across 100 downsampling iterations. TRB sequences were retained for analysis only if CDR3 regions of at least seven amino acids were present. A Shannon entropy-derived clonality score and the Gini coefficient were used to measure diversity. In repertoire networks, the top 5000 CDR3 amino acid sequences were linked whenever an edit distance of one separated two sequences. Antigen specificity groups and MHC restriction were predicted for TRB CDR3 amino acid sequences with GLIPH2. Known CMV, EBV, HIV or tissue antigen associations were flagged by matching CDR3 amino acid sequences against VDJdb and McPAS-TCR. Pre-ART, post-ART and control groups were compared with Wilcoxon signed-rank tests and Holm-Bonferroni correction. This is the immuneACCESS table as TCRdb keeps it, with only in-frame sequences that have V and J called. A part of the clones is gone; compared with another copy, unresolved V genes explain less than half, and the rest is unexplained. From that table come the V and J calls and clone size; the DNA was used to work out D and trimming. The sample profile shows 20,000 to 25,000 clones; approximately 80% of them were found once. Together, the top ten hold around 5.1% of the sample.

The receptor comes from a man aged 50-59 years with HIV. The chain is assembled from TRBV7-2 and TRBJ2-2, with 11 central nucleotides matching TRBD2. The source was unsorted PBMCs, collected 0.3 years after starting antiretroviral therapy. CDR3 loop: CASTFTSGSAGELFF. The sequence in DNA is TGTGCCAGCACCTTTACTAGCGGGAGTGCCGGGGAGCTGTTTTTT.